This is a list of T cell receptor beta chains from one sample in a study of cytomegalovirus exposure and HLA in healthy donors. This table comes from immunoSEQ multiplex PCR, and its TCRdb copy is limited to in-frame clones, with some not included. The data show 200,000 to 250,000 clones, 83% seen once. The sample comprised PBMCs. The receptors originated from a girl aged 5 to 17 in good health and CMV-seronegative. Both conserved end residues are part of each CDR3. A D gene is named only where the DNA matches it firmly. Clone size is shown for a subset of rows, as once, few, many or a class of expanded clone.

j_call v_call d_call clone_size cdr3_nt cdr3_aa
TRBJ1-1 TRBV7-9 NA NA TGTGCCAGCATCTGGGAAGGGACACTTTACACTGAAGCTTTCTTT CASIWEGTLYTEAFF
TRBJ1-5 TRBV5-5 NA NA TGTGCCAGCAGCTTGGAGTGGGGACAACAGAATCAGCCCCAGCATTTT CASSLEWGQQNQPQHF
TRBJ2-3 TRBV27 TRBD2 NA TGTGCCAGCAGTATAGGACTAGCGGGAGGGGATACGCAGTATTTT CASSIGLAGGDTQYF
TRBJ2-3 TRBV5-6 TRBD2 NA TGTGCCAGCAGCTTGGCGCGGGAGTCAGATACGCAGTATTTT CASSLARESDTQYF
TRBJ2-7 TRBV10-2 TRBD1 NA TGCGCCAGCAGGCTGGGGACAGGGTGGGACGAGCAGTACTTC CASRLGTGWDEQYF
TRBJ1-6 TRBV7-2 NA NA TGTGCCAGCAGCGGGGGGGCGCCCACCAGTTCACCCCTCCACTTT CASSGGAPTSSPLHF
TRBJ1-4 TRBV27 NA NA TGTGCCAGCAGTTTAGGCCTTGCAAATGAAAAACTGTTTTTT CASSLGLANEKLFF
TRBJ2-5 TRBV28 NA NA TGTGCCAGCAGTTTAGGAGGGAAGAGTCAGGAGACCCAGTACTTC CASSLGGKSQETQYF
TRBJ1-5 TRBV7-9 NA NA TGTGCCAGCAGCCGCCAGGGAAGCAATCAGCCCCAGCATTTT CASSRQGSNQPQHF
TRBJ2-1 TRBV6-6 NA NA TGTGCCAGCGGCCCAGGGCCAGGTGGGAATGAGCAGTTCTTC CASGPGPGGNEQFF
TRBJ2-5 TRBV11-2 NA NA TGTGCCAGCAGCTTACTATCTCCGGGGATCCAAGAGACCCAGTACTTC CASSLLSPGIQETQYF
TRBJ1-6 TRBV15 NA NA TGTGCCACCACTCGACAGGCCCGTTCACCCCTCCACTTT CATTRQARSPLHF
TRBJ2-7 TRBV28 NA NA TGTGCCAGCAGTTCGCTACAGGGCTCCTACGAGCAGTACTTC CASSSLQGSYEQYF
TRBJ2-5 TRBV6-6 NA NA TGTGCCAGCAGTACCCAGGGCCCTTTTCAAGAGACCCAGTACTTC CASSTQGPFQETQYF
TRBJ1-1 TRBV7-6 NA NA TGTGCCAGCAGCTTAGCCCCTGGGAGGGAGGTCATGAACACTGAAGCTTTCTTT CASSLAPGREVMNTEAFF
TRBJ2-7 TRBV6-5 NA NA TGTGCCAGCATGTTTCCCGTATACGAGCAGTACTTC CASMFPVYEQYF
TRBJ2-3 TRBV5-1 TRBD2 NA TGCGCCAGCACGGGACTAGCGGGAGTGGATACGCAGTATTTT CASTGLAGVDTQYF
TRBJ2-5 TRBV5-1 TRBD1 NA TGCGCCAGCAGTCCGACAGGGTGGGAGACCCAGTACTTC CASSPTGWETQYF
TRBJ2-7 TRBV5-1 TRBD1 once TGCGCCAGCAGCTTGGGGGACAGGGGGACCTACGAGCAGTACTTC CASSLGDRGTYEQYF